Listed here are 2 T cell receptor beta chains from one sample, sequenced in a study of blood T cell repertoires in COVID-19. Sequencing used immunoSEQ multiplex PCR; TCRdb keeps in-frame clones, though not all of them. The table includes 88,000 or so clones, around 86% detected once. Sample: peripheral blood. The source of these receptors is a man between 60 and 70 years old with acute or convalescent COVID-19.

The rearrangement joins TRBV5-4 to TRBJ2-7; 9 nucleotides align to TRBD1. The V and J ends lost 4 bases and 4 bases, in that order; junction bases with no gene match: 6. From germline, CDR1 is SGHNT and CDR2 YYREEE (reference sequence). The CDR3 totals 14 residues. The CDR3 nucleotides are TGTGCCAGCAGCGGGGGACAGGGAAGGTACGAGCAGTACTTC. Its protein is CASSGGQGRYEQYF.

The rearrangement joins TRBV5-1 to TRBJ2-3, with no clear D. The ends were cut back, 0 bases at V and 0 bases at J, with 5 bases in the middle. Per germline, CDR1 SGHRS and CDR2 YFSETQ. The CDR3 runs 14 residues. The CDR3 DNA reads as TGCGCCAGCAGCTTGGGAACTAGCACAGATACGCAGTATTTT. It codes for CASSLGTSTDTQYF.